The clone carrying this T cell receptor beta chain is medium-sized. As yet, its antigen is unknown. Amplification of TCR beta used genomic DNA extracted from peripheral blood. Multiplex touch-down PCR with TRB-A/B primers amplified rearranged V-D-J TRB sequences. TCRdb recomputed calls from the multiplex PCR reads with MiXCR, one row per CDR3 protein. The data show thousands of distinct CDR3 sequences, with 23% seen just once and about an eighth held by the top ten. This entry comes from a study of T cell repertoires in aging, cancer and after chemotherapy. On the study more broadly: Donors were grouped into six age bands spanning 30 or younger through 70 or older.

This CDR3 is 14 amino acids long. V shed 6 bases and J shed 4 bases, with 19 bases lying between them. Germline V gives CDR1 SQVTM, CDR2 ANQGSEA. Broader study findings: Compared with age-matched healthy donors, untreated hematological or solid cancer patients showed higher blood TCR clonality.

The sequence derives from a human donor with a blood cancer. The donor label of this sample is uncertain. The genes are TRBV29-1 and TRBJ2-7, with a weak D call TRBD1 (6 bases). The sequenced material came from blood. Written as DNA, the CDR3 is TGCAGCGTCCTATCACCCGTGGGGGCTTACGAGCAGTACTTC. Protein sequence: CSVLSPVGAYEQYF.